The 30 T cell receptor beta chains in this list originate from one sample, sequenced in a study of PD-L1 blockade in urothelial cancer. Time point defined: pretreatment peripheral blood. Profiled with immunoSEQ multiplex PCR; TCRdb holds only in-frame clones, not every one. The repertoire consists of roughly 63,000 clones, with roughly 81% occurring once and the leading ten covering more than 5%. The sequences come from PBMCs, collected around atezolizumab (anti-PD-L1) treatment. The receptors stem from a man aged 65 to 85 with urothelial cancer.

The V call is TRBV5-1, the J call TRBJ1-6, with no clear D. Trimming shortened V by 1 base and J by 5 bases, and 10 bases separated the two germline ends. CDR1 and CDR2 from the germline V gene are SGHRS and YFSETQ. The CDR3 is made up of 15 amino acids. The CDR3 reads CASSLTGINNSPLHF. DNA of the CDR3: TGCGCCAGCAGCTTGACGGGGATCAATAATTCACCCCTCCACTTT.

The chain links TRBV5-4 to TRBJ1-2; 8 bases line up with TRBD1. The CDR3 is 15 amino acids. Germline-derived CDR1 and CDR2 are SGHNT and YYREEE (reference sequence). V gave up 4 bases and J gave up 7 bases; unmatched junction bases: 12. DNA for the CDR3: TGTGCCAGCAGCGCCCGGGACAGGCCCCAGGGTGGCTACACCTTC. It yields the protein CASSARDRPQGGYTF.

The chain is built from TRBV6-4 and TRBJ2-1; no clear D. Germline loops: CDR1 MRHNA, CDR2 SNTAGT. Trimming took off 3 bases at V and 5 bases at J, with 14 bases between the two ends. There are 15 residues in the CDR3. CDR3 sequence reads: CASSESQTTDNEQFF. The CDR3 nucleotides read TGTGCCAGCAGTGAGTCTCAAACCACGGACAATGAGCAGTTCTTC.

This rearrangement joins TRBV7-8 to TRBJ1-3; TRBD1 aligns across 9 bases. V gave up 4 bases and J gave up 1 base; unmatched junction bases: 2. Germline assignment: CDR1 SGHVS and CDR2 FQNEAQ. There are 15 residues in the CDR3. CDR3 bases: TGTGCCAGCAGCTGGGGACAGGGTTCTGGAAACACCATATATTTT. It yields the protein CASSWGQGSGNTIYF.

V and J are TRBV7-6 and TRBJ2-3, with 7 bases fitting TRBD2. Germline assignment: CDR1 SGHVS and CDR2 FNYEAQ. The CDR3 is 17 amino acids. V lost 1 base and J lost 0; bases outside the gene matches: 7. Here the CDR3 reads CASSLVAAGASTDTQYF. The CDR3 region has the DNA TGTGCCAGCAGCTTAGTTGCCGCGGGAGCTAGCACAGATACGCAGTATTTT. Complete variable domain (other parts from reference TRBV7-6 and TRBJ2-3): GAGVSQSPRYKVTKRGQDVALRCDPISGHVSLYWYRQALGQGPEFLTYFNYEAQQDKSGLPNDRFSAERPEGSISTLTIQRTEQRDSAMYRCASSLVAAGASTDTQYFGPGTRLTVL.

This rearrangement joins TRBV10-3 to TRBJ2-7; D is possibly TRBD2 (6 bases). The germline gives CDR1 ENHRY, CDR2 SYGVKD. V was pared by 2 bases and J by 2 bases, with 16 bases between. The CDR3 has 16 residues. CDR3 nucleotides: TGTGCCATCAGTGAGAGGCGGCGGAGGGCGGCCTACGAGCAGTACTTC. Translation gives CAISERRRRAAYEQYF.

The chain employs TRBV18 and TRBJ1-2; no clear D. V was cut by 2 bases and J by 6 bases, with 19 bases left in between. Germline-derived CDR1 and CDR2 are KGHSH and LQKENI. CDR3 size: 16 residues. The CDR3: CASSPEWAGGKDGYTF. CDR3 bases: TGTGCCAGCTCACCAGAGTGGGCAGGTGGTAAGGATGGCTACACCTTC.

The V and J genes are TRBV18 and TRBJ2-7, with TRBD1 as a possible D gene (6 bases). Germline V gene lookup returns CDR1 KGHSH and CDR2 LQKENI. The germline V and J ends were trimmed by 4 bases and 3 bases, with 13 bases remaining between them. CDR3 size: 14 residues. The CDR3 nucleotides are TGTGCCAGCTCACGTGAGGGGGACATCTACGAGCAGTACTTC. This translates into CASSREGDIYEQYF.

The chain uses TRBV19 and TRBJ2-2; 8 bases map to TRBD1. This CDR3 has 15 residues. Germline loops: CDR1 LNHDA, CDR2 SQIVND (reference sequence). V gave up 7 bases and J gave up 3 bases; unmatched junction bases: 7. The CDR3 bases are TGTGCCAGTAACATACCGGGACAGGACACCGGGGAGCTGTTTTTT. It encodes CASNIPGQDTGELFF.

The genes are TRBV5-6 and TRBJ2-7; 10 nucleotides agree with TRBD1. The germline V gene encodes CDR1 SGHDT and CDR2 YYEEEE. This CDR3 is built from 15 residues. V lost 4 bases, J lost 4 bases, and 8 bases stayed unmatched. CDR3: CASSPGTGAGYEQYF. The CDR3 bases are TGTGCCAGCAGCCCAGGGACAGGGGCAGGGTACGAGCAGTACTTC.

The chain recombines TRBV29-1 with TRBJ1-1; 8 positions agree with TRBD1. From germline, CDR1 is SQVTM and CDR2 ANQGSEA. V lost 4 bases and J lost 1; bases outside the gene matches: 2. There are 13 residues in the CDR3. The CDR3 protein is CSVVGTGNTEAFF. The CDR3 DNA reads TGCAGCGTTGTAGGGACAGGGAACACTGAAGCTTTCTTT.

The CDR3 DNA reads TGTGCCAGCAGTGGGAGCCTTGTCGATAATTCACCCCTCCACTTT. It specifies CASSGSLVDNSPLHF. The chain has TRBV6-1 and TRBJ1-6; D is unclear. Deletions cut 4 bases from V and 5 bases from J, with 12 bases between. The CDR3 consists of 15 residues. From germline, CDR1 is MNHNS and CDR2 SASEGT.

The chain combines TRBV5-5 with TRBJ2-1; no firm D call. V gave up 1 base and J gave up 2 bases, with 13 bases separating them. From germline, CDR1 is SGHKS and CDR2 YYEKEE (reference sequence). This CDR3 is 16 amino acids long. CDR3 amino acids: CASSLPLAEPYNEQFF. Written as DNA, the CDR3 is TGTGCCAGCAGCTTGCCCCTGGCGGAGCCCTACAATGAGCAGTTCTTC.

CDR3 in amino acids: CASTISGGFEQFF. The DNA of the CDR3 is TGTGCCAGCACCATAAGCGGGGGTTTTGAGCAGTTCTTC. The V and J genes are TRBV6-1 and TRBJ2-1; 8 nucleotides agree with TRBD2. This CDR3 contains 13 residues. V trimming: 7 bases; J trimming: 9 bases; junction bases outside the gene matches: 8. Per germline, CDR1 MNHNS and CDR2 SASEGT.

Only a few counts were recorded for this clone. V gene TRBV7-2 combines with J gene TRBJ1-1; weak D call: TRBD1 (6 bases). CDR3 length equals 13 residues. V was cut by 11 bases and J by 0 bases, with 13 bases left in between. Per germline, CDR1 SGHTA and CDR2 FQGNSA. The DNA for the CDR3 is TGTGCCCTCAGACAGGACATGAACACTGAAGCTTTCTTT. Protein sequence: CALRQDMNTEAFF.

The rearrangement joins TRBV5-4 to TRBJ2-1, with TRBD2 identical over 8 bases. The CDR3 spans 13 residues. CDR1 is SGHNT, CDR2 YYREEE, per germline (reference sequence). The junction had 5 bases not matched to a gene; V was cut back by 6 bases and J by 6 bases. CDR3 sequence: CASMRGAGNEQFF. CDR3 in DNA: TGTGCCAGCATGCGGGGGGCGGGCAATGAGCAGTTCTTC.

CDR3 region: CASSFPRGADTQYF. The CDR3 DNA is TGTGCCAGCAGCTTCCCAAGGGGTGCAGATACGCAGTATTTT. The chain carries TRBV7-6 and TRBJ2-3; D is perhaps TRBD1 (5 bases). The germline V gene encodes CDR1 SGHVS and CDR2 FNYEAQ. CDR3 length: 14 residues. The V gene lost 3 bases and the J gene lost 4 bases, with 11 bases spanning the gap.

The chain combines TRBV10-3 with TRBJ2-4; 9 bases agree with TRBD1. The CDR3 spans 14 residues. Trimming at V came to 11 bases and at J to 4 bases, leaving 9 bases not matched to a gene. Germline CDR1 is ENHRY and CDR2 is SYGVKD. The CDR3 loop reads CAASIGTGKNIQYF. In DNA, the CDR3 is TGTGCCGCATCCATCGGGACAGGGAAAAACATTCAGTACTTC.

The J gene is TRBJ1-4, the V gene TRBV19; D remains ambiguous. Germline V gives CDR1 LNHDA, CDR2 SQIVND (reference sequence). This CDR3 has 14 amino acids. With 3 bases removed from V and 8 bases from J, the gap between germline ends came to 13 bases. The CDR3 reads CASSMGLPGEKLFF. The CDR3 nucleotides read TGTGCCAGTAGTATGGGTCTTCCGGGGGAAAAACTGTTTTTT.

The J gene is TRBJ2-7, the V gene TRBV21-1; the table's D call TRBD1 went unverified against the DNA. TRBV21-1 is marked as a pseudogene. This CDR3 has 15 amino acids. CDR3: CASTFDRAVSYEQYF. As DNA, the CDR3 is TGTGCCAGCACTTTCGACAGGGCAGTTTCCTACGAGCAGTACTTC.

This sequence joins TRBV9 and TRBJ1-1; 8 bases align to TRBD1. After removal of 3 bases from V and 0 bases from J, the junction contained 7 bases not matched to a gene. In germline, CDR1 is SGDLS, CDR2 YYNGEE. CDR3 length equals 16 residues. The CDR3 spells CASSAYRGRMNTEAFF. CDR3 in DNA: TGTGCCAGCAGCGCTTACAGGGGGAGGATGAACACTGAAGCTTTCTTT.

This rearrangement joins TRBV7-9 to TRBJ1-1; perhaps TRBD1 as D (5 bases). The CDR3 totals 12 residues. V was clipped by 4 bases and J by 12 bases, with 15 bases between them. Germline lookup yields CDR1 SEHNR and CDR2 FQNEAQ (reference sequence). CDR3 amino acids: CASSSGLLGPFF. The DNA for the CDR3 is TGTGCCAGCAGCTCGGGACTCCTCGGACCTTTCTTT.

CDR3 DNA sequence: TGTGCCAGCAGCCCCCCATTCCGGGTGGGCACTGAAGCTTTCTTT. This gives the protein CASSPPFRVGTEAFF. The chain carries TRBV7-9 and TRBJ1-1; no definite D call. Looked up from germline, CDR1 is SEHNR and CDR2 is FQNEAQ (reference sequence). V gave up 5 bases and J gave up 4 bases, with 17 bases separating them. The CDR3 runs 15 residues.

The CDR3 protein is CSGTGGRGETQYF. CDR3 in DNA: TGCAGCGGTACAGGGGGCCGGGGAGAGACCCAGTACTTC. The chain employs TRBV29-1 and TRBJ2-5, with 9 bases identical to TRBD1. V lost 7 bases, J lost 4 bases, and 7 bases stayed unmatched. Germline CDR1 reads SQVTM; CDR2 reads ANQGSEA. The CDR3 runs 13 residues.

This chain uses TRBV4-1 with TRBJ2-7; 10 bases are shared with TRBD1. There are 15 residues in the CDR3. The ends lost 3 bases at V and 0 bases at J; junction bases unmatched: 2. The germline gives CDR1 MGHRA, CDR2 YSYEKL. CDR3 in amino acids: CASSQGTGDSYEQYF. As DNA, the CDR3 is TGCGCCAGCAGCCAGGGGACAGGGGACTCCTACGAGCAGTACTTC.

This clone has a handful of counts. V gene TRBV2 combines with J gene TRBJ2-3; 8 nucleotides align to TRBD2. CDR3 size: 17 residues. CDR1 and CDR2 from the germline V gene are SNHLY and FYNNEI. The ends lost 4 bases at V and 2 bases at J; junction bases unmatched: 11. CDR3 sequence: CASSALGGREVTDTQYF. The CDR3 DNA follows: TGTGCCAGCAGTGCCCTTGGAGGGCGGGAGGTCACAGATACGCAGTATTTT.

The chain carries TRBV2 and TRBJ2-2; 11 bases align to TRBD2. The germline V gene encodes CDR1 SNHLY and CDR2 FYNNEI. J gave up 1 base and V 6 bases, and 1 base lay outside the gene matches. The CDR3 contains 15 residues. In nucleotides, the CDR3 is TGTGCCAGCAGAGGGACTAGCGGGAACACCGGGGAGCTGTTTTTT. Amino acids: CASRGTSGNTGELFF.

This clone was seen only a few times. The chain links TRBV2 to TRBJ2-1, with 8 bases aligning to TRBD1. The germline CDR1 and CDR2 sequences are SNHLY and FYNNEI. The V gene end was trimmed by 5 bases and the J gene end by 3 bases; junction bases not matched to a gene: 6. The CDR3 consists of 15 residues. CDR3: CASSQTGQGYNEQFF. The CDR3 DNA sequence: TGTGCCAGCAGTCAAACCGGACAGGGCTACAATGAGCAGTTCTTC.

This clone has more than one count but fewer than ten. This chain joins TRBV10-3 and TRBJ1-5, with D possibly TRBD1 on 6 matching bases. The CDR3 is 16 amino acids. Germline lookup yields CDR1 ENHRY and CDR2 SYGVKD. Trimming left V 6 bases short and J 1 base short, with 16 bases between. The CDR3 DNA sequence: TGTGCCATCAGCCAGAAAGGGGGGGCGAGCAATCAGCCCCAGCATTTT. Its translation is CAISQKGGASNQPQHF.

The CDR3 reads CASSLTGYNEQFF. The CDR3 DNA reads TGTGCCAGCAGTCTGACAGGCTACAATGAGCAGTTCTTC. V is TRBV2 and J is TRBJ2-1; tentatively, D is TRBD1 (6 bases). The V end lost 5 bases, the J end lost 3 bases, and 8 bases lay between the germline ends. Germline assignment: CDR1 SNHLY and CDR2 FYNNEI. This CDR3 has 13 amino acids.